Included here is one T cell receptor (beta chain) sequence, with context. The data were obtained in a study of blood T cell repertoires in COVID-19. There are 16 residues in the CDR3. V lost 8 bases, J lost 5 bases, and 16 bases stayed unmatched. Germline V gene sequence: CDR1 MNHEY, CDR2 SMNVEV (reference sequence). Using immunoSEQ multiplex PCR, the repertoire was profiled, and TCRdb retains in-frame clones only, with some absent. The data hold some 150,000 clones, with 70% to 90% observed a single time. Sequencing input: peripheral blood. The TCR originated in a man aged 40-55 years with acute or convalescent COVID-19. The V call is TRBV27, the J call TRBJ2-5; 8 bases match TRBD2. The CDR3 spells CASRSSGGGLRETQYF. In DNA, the CDR3 is TGTGCCAGCCGCTCCTCGGGGGGGGGCCTAAGGGAGACCCAGTACTTC.